This T cell receptor beta chain stems from a study of T cell repertoires in cytomegalovirus infection. Across the whole study: It can be stated that public TCR beta signatures indicated CMV infection as well as a matching HLA type.

Study results and caveats: Clonotypes of TCR beta that were HLA-C-restricted and CMV-specific dominated the ex vivo response. Cumulated frequencies of public TCR beta families served to identify carriers of CMV plus the relevant HLA.

Germline V gene lookup returns CDR1 GTSNPN and CDR2 SVGIG (reference sequence). With 5 bases removed from V and 1 base from J, the gap between germline ends came to 9 bases. The CDR3 loop spans 13 amino acids. TCRdb recomputed calls from the reads with MiXCR, one row per CDR3 protein. The sample has hundreds of thousands of distinct CDR3 sequences; 35% are singletons. To note about this clonotype: What it binds is unknown.

The sequence derives from a human donor in good health (CMV status not recorded). Some clones in this sample may be carry-over from other donors' samples. Sequenced material: PBMCs. J is TRBJ1-5 and V is TRBV30, with no clear D. DNA for the CDR3: TGTGCCTGGGCGGACGGAAGCAATCAGCCCCAGCATTTT. Protein sequence: CAWADGSNQPQHF.